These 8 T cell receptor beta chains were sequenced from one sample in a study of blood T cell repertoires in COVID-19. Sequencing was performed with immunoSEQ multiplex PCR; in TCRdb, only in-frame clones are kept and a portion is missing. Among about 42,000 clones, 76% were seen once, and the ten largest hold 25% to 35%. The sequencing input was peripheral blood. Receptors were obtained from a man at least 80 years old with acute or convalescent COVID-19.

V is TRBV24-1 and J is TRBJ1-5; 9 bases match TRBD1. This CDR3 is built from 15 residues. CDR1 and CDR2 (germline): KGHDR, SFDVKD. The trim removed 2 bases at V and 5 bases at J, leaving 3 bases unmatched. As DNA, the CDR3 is TGTGCCACCAGTGATTCTAGACAGGGGGATCAGCCCCAGCATTTT. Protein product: CATSDSRQGDQPQHF.

Here the CDR3 reads CASSLPGGWDEAFF. The CDR3 nucleotides read TGCGCCAGCAGCTTGCCCGGAGGGTGGGATGAAGCTTTCTTT. This chain links TRBV5-1 with TRBJ1-1; D gene uncertain. The V end was cut by 1 base, the J end by 7 bases, with 14 bases between. This CDR3 contains 14 residues. Germline lookup yields CDR1 SGHRS and CDR2 YFSETQ.

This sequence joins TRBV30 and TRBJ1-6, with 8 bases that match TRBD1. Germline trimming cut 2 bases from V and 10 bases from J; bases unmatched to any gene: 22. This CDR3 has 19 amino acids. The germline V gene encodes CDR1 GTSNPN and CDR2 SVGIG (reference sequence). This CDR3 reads CAWSSPRRGQGVTRSPLHF. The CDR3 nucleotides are TGTGCCTGGAGTTCACCCCGACGTGGACAGGGCGTCACGAGGTCACCCCTCCACTTT.

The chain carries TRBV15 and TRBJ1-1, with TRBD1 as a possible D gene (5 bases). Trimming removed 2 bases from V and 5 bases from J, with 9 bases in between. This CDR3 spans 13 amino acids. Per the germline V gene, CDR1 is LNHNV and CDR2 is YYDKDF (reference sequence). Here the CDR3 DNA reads TGTGCCACCAGCAGACTTTACAGGACTGAAGCTTTCTTT. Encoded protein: CATSRLYRTEAFF.

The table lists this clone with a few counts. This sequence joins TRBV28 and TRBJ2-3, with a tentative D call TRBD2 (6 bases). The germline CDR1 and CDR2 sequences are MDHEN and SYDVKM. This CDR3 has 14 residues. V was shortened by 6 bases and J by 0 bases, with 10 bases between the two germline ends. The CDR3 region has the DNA TGTGCCAGCAGGGAGGGGACTAGCACAGATACGCAGTATTTT. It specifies CASREGTSTDTQYF.

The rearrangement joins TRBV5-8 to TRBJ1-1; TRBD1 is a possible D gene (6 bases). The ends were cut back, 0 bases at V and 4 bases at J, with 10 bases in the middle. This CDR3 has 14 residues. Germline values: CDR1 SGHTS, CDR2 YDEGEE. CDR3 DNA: TGTGCCAGCAGCTTGGAAGGGGGGGTCACTGAAGCTTTCTTT. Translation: CASSLEGGVTEAFF.

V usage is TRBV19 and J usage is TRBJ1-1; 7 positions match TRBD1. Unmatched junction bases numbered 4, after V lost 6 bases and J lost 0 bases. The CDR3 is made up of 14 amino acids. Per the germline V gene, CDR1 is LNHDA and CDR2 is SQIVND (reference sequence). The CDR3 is CASSPGQMNTEAFF. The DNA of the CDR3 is TGTGCCAGTAGCCCGGGACAGATGAACACTGAAGCTTTCTTT.

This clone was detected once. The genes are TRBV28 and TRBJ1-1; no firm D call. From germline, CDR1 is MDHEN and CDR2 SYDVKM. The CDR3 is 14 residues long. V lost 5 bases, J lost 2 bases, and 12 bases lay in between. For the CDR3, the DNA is TGTGCCAGCAGTCTGACACAGATAAACACTGAAGCTTTCTTT. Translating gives CASSLTQINTEAFF.